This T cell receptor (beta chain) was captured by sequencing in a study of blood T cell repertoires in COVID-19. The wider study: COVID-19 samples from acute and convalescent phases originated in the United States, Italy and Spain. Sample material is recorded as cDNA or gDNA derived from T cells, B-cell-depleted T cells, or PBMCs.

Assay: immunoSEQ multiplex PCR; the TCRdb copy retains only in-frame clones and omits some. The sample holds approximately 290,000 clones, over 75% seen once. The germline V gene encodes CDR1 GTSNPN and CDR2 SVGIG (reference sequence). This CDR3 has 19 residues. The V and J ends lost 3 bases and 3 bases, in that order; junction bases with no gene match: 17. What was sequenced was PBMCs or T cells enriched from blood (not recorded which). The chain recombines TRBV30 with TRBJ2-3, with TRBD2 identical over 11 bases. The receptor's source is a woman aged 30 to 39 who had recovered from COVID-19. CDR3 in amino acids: CAWRRTKGTSGSVTDTQYF. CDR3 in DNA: TGTGCCTGGAGGCGGACTAAGGGTACTAGCGGGAGTGTTACAGATACGCAGTATTTT.